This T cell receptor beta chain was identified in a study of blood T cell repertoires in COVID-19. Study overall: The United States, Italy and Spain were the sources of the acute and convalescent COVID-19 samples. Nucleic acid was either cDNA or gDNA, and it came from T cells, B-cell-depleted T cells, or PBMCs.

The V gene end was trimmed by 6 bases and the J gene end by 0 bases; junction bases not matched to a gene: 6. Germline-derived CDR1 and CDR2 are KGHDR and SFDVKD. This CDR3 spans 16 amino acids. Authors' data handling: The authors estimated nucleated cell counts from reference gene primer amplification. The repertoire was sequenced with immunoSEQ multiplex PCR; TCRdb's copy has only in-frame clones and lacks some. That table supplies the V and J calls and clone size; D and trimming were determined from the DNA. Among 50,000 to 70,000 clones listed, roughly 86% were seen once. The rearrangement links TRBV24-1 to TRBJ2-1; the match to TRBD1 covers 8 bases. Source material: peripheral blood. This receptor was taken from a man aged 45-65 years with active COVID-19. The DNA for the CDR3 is TGTGCCACCAGTAACCACGGGACAGGCTCCTACAATGAGCAGTTCTTC. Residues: CATSNHGTGSYNEQFF.